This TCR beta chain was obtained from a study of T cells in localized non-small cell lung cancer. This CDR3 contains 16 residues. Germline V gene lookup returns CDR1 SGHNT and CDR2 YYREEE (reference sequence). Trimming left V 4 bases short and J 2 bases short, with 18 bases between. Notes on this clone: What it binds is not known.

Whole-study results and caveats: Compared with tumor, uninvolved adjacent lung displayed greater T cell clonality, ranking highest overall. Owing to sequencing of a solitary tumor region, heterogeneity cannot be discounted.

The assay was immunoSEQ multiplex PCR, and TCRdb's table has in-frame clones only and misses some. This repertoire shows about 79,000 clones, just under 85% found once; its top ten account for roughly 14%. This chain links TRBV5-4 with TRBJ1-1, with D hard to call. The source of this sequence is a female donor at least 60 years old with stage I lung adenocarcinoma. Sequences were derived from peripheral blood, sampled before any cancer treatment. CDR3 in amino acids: CASSPERAYTNTEAFF. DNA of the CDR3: TGTGCCAGCAGCCCCGAGCGGGCATACACAAACACTGAAGCTTTCTTT.